This T cell receptor beta chain derives from a study of shared clonotypes between healthy human individuals. Deletions cut 6 bases from V and 2 bases from J, with 13 bases between. The CDR3 runs 14 residues. Per the germline V gene, CDR1 is SNHLY and CDR2 is FYNNEI. Here immunoSEQ multiplex PCR was the method, and the copy in TCRdb shows in-frame clones only, minus some. The sample includes more than 1,200,000 clones, 98% to 99% seen only once; the top ten take 0.3% to 0.45%. The chain combines TRBV2 with TRBJ1-2, with D unresolved. The sequence derives from a young man in good health. The sample consisted of naive CD4+ T cells sorted from blood. Subset indicated: CD45RA+ positively selected. The CDR3 DNA reads as TGTGCCAGCAGGGCCCAGACGGTGAACTATGGCTACACCTTC. This codes for CASRAQTVNYGYTF.